Included here is one T cell receptor beta chain sequence, with context. As yet, its antigen is unknown. These data originate in a study of cytomegalovirus exposure and HLA in healthy donors. General study findings and limits: The authors listed around 150 TCR beta chains as cytomegalovirus-associated. Several of the most significant clusters appeared, in a later analysis, to be linked to common viral pathogens.

Primers included in the PCR were 60 Vbeta and 13 Jbeta primers. Only in-frame clones appear in the TCRdb table, and some are missing; sequencing was by immunoSEQ multiplex PCR. Of 35,000 to 55,000 clones listed, 63% are singletons. V shed 6 bases, J shed 1 base, and the junction held 9 bases outside the gene matches. The CDR3 length is 16 residues. Germline V CDR1 and CDR2: SNHLY, FYNNEI. The chain links TRBV2 to TRBJ1-5; 7 bases match TRBD1. This receptor was obtained from a man between 60 and 75 years old in good health and CMV-seropositive. Sequenced sample: PBMCs. CDR3 loop: CASREQTGLSNQPQHF. CDR3 DNA sequence: TGTGCCAGCAGAGAGCAGACAGGGCTAAGCAATCAGCCCCAGCATTTT.